These T cell receptor beta chains were read from a single sample in a study of OX40 agonist ivuxolimab in advanced cancers. Sequenced by immunoSEQ multiplex PCR; TCRdb stores in-frame clones only, minus some. The data contain fewer than 30,000 clones, roughly 90% of them singletons. Source: CD4+ or CD8+ T cells sorted from blood, taken in a trial of the OX40 agonist ivuxolimab. The source of these receptors is an adult with an advanced solid tumor such as melanoma, head and neck, liver or kidney cancer. Both conserved end residues are part of each CDR3. D genes are given only for firm matches. Size is omitted from some rows. Given values are once, few, many or a class for expanded clones.

abundance: .; v_gene: TRBV10-2; j_gene: TRBJ1-5; d_gene: .; CDR3aa: CASSEVGQSTYQPQHF; CDR3nt: TGCGCCAGCAGTGAGGTTGGACAGTCTACCTATCAGCCCCAGCATTTT
abundance: .; v_gene: TRBV2; j_gene: TRBJ2-1; d_gene: TRBD2; CDR3aa: CASSEQAGVDYNEQFF; CDR3nt: TGTGCCAGCAGTGAGCAAGCGGGAGTTGACTACAATGAGCAGTTCTTC
abundance: .; v_gene: TRBV18; j_gene: TRBJ2-3; d_gene: TRBD1; CDR3aa: CASSSGQGALDTQYF; CDR3nt: TGTGCCAGCTCATCCGGACAGGGGGCGTTGGATACGCAGTATTTT
abundance: .; v_gene: TRBV9; j_gene: TRBJ2-2; d_gene: .; CDR3aa: CASRTGQNTGELFF; CDR3nt: TGTGCCAGCAGAACCGGACAGAACACCGGGGAGCTGTTTTTT
abundance: .; v_gene: TRBV10-3; j_gene: TRBJ2-7; d_gene: TRBD1; CDR3aa: CAIMGQGTYEQYF; CDR3nt: TGTGCCATCATGGGACAGGGGACGTACGAGCAGTACTTC
abundance: .; v_gene: TRBV4-2; j_gene: TRBJ2-7; d_gene: TRBD1; CDR3aa: CASSQPAGQGRDYEQYF; CDR3nt: TGTGCCAGCAGCCAACCGGCAGGACAGGGAAGGGATTACGAGCAGTACTTC
abundance: .; v_gene: TRBV6-1; j_gene: TRBJ1-5; d_gene: .; CDR3aa: CASSDPTETQHF; CDR3nt: TGTGCCAGCAGTGACCCCACAGAGACCCAGCATTTT
abundance: .; v_gene: TRBV4-3; j_gene: TRBJ1-4; d_gene: .; CDR3aa: CASSQQVPGSGEKLFF; CDR3nt: TGCGCCAGCAGCCAACAGGTTCCAGGGAGTGGTGAAAAACTGTTTTTT
abundance: .; v_gene: TRBV18; j_gene: TRBJ2-2; d_gene: TRBD1; CDR3aa: CASSPALTGTANTGELFF; CDR3nt: TGTGCCAGCTCACCGGCCTTGACCGGGACAGCGAACACCGGGGAGCTGTTTTTT
abundance: .; v_gene: TRBV5-5; j_gene: TRBJ1-4; d_gene: .; CDR3aa: CASSPDSNEKLFF; CDR3nt: TGTGCCAGCAGCCCGGACAGTAATGAAAAACTGTTTTTT
abundance: .; v_gene: TRBV7-6; j_gene: TRBJ2-5; d_gene: .; CDR3aa: CASSPTSGTQYF; CDR3nt: TGTGCCAGCAGCCCCACGTCCGGGACCCAGTACTTC
abundance: .; v_gene: TRBV19; j_gene: TRBJ1-5; d_gene: .; CDR3aa: CASSEAGGNQPQHF; CDR3nt: TGTGCCAGTAGCGAGGCAGGGGGCAATCAGCCCCAGCATTTT
abundance: .; v_gene: TRBV10-3; j_gene: TRBJ2-6; d_gene: TRBD1; CDR3aa: CAISDIGTGGAGANVLTF; CDR3nt: TGTGCCATCAGTGATATAGGGACAGGGGGAGCCGGGGCCAACGTCCTGACTTTC
abundance: .; v_gene: TRBV5-1; j_gene: TRBJ2-6; d_gene: .; CDR3aa: CASSLGSLGANVLTF; CDR3nt: TGCGCCAGCAGCTTGGGCTCCCTCGGGGCCAACGTCCTGACTTTC
abundance: once; v_gene: TRBV4-1; j_gene: TRBJ2-2; d_gene: TRBD2; CDR3aa: CASSQRNLGLVGPGELFF; CDR3nt: TGCGCCAGCAGCCAACGAAACCTGGGACTAGTTGGCCCCGGGGAGCTGTTTTTT
abundance: .; v_gene: TRBV15; j_gene: TRBJ1-6; d_gene: .; CDR3aa: CATSRDPGVGNSPLHF; CDR3nt: TGTGCCACCAGCAGAGATCCAGGGGTGGGGAATTCACCCCTCCACTTT
abundance: .; v_gene: TRBV4-1; j_gene: TRBJ1-2; d_gene: .; CDR3aa: CASSQVVGYGYTF; CDR3nt: TGCGCCAGCAGCCAAGTAGTAGGGTATGGCTACACCTTC
abundance: .; v_gene: TRBV10-3; j_gene: TRBJ2-1; d_gene: TRBD2; CDR3aa: CAISDTGGSYNEQFF; CDR3nt: TGTGCCATCAGTGACACGGGAGGGTCCTACAATGAGCAGTTCTTC
abundance: .; v_gene: TRBV5-6; j_gene: TRBJ1-1; d_gene: .; CDR3aa: CASSLVGPNTEAFF; CDR3nt: TGTGCCAGCAGCTTGGTCGGCCCAAACACTGAAGCTTTCTTT
abundance: .; v_gene: TRBV13; j_gene: TRBJ2-2; d_gene: .; CDR3aa: CASSFTNTGELFF; CDR3nt: TGTGCCAGCAGCTTCACCAACACCGGGGAGCTGTTTTTT
abundance: .; v_gene: TRBV6-6; j_gene: TRBJ1-4; d_gene: .; CDR3aa: CAILSEGKLFF; CDR3nt: TGTGCCATCCTCTCTGAGGGGAAACTGTTTTTT
abundance: .; v_gene: TRBV5-5; j_gene: TRBJ2-1; d_gene: TRBD2; CDR3aa: CASSLASGRDAEQFF; CDR3nt: TGTGCCAGCAGCTTGGCTAGCGGGAGGGACGCTGAGCAGTTCTTC
abundance: .; v_gene: TRBV5-6; j_gene: TRBJ2-3; d_gene: TRBD2; CDR3aa: CASQERGTDTQYF; CDR3nt: TGTGCCTCCCAGGAGCGGGGGACAGATACGCAGTATTTT
abundance: .; v_gene: TRBV10-1; j_gene: TRBJ1-1; d_gene: .; CDR3aa: CASSRGVNTEAFF; CDR3nt: TGCGCCAGCTCCCGCGGGGTGAACACTGAAGCTTTCTTT
abundance: .; v_gene: TRBV5-1; j_gene: TRBJ2-7; d_gene: .; CDR3aa: CASRTRDTSYEQYF; CDR3nt: TGCGCCAGCAGAACCCGGGACACCTCCTACGAGCAGTACTTC
abundance: few; v_gene: TRBV30; j_gene: TRBJ1-6; d_gene: .; CDR3aa: CAWSDWSTLHF; CDR3nt: TGTGCCTGGAGTGACTGGTCGACCCTCCACTTT
abundance: .; v_gene: TRBV28; j_gene: TRBJ2-1; d_gene: TRBD2; CDR3aa: CASSFLSAGGGNEQFF; CDR3nt: TGTGCCAGCAGTTTCCTCTCAGCGGGAGGGGGCAATGAGCAGTTCTTC
abundance: .; v_gene: TRBV4-1; j_gene: TRBJ2-7; d_gene: .; CDR3aa: CASSQAVSYEQYF; CDR3nt: TGCGCCAGCAGCCAAGCAGTCTCCTACGAGCAGTACTTC
abundance: .; v_gene: TRBV29-1; j_gene: TRBJ1-4; d_gene: .; CDR3aa: CSVEGGGKLFF; CDR3nt: TGCAGCGTTGAAGGGGGGGGAAAACTGTTTTTT
abundance: .; v_gene: TRBV7-8; j_gene: TRBJ2-2; d_gene: TRBD2; CDR3aa: CASSPRTSGGLNTGELFF; CDR3nt: TGTGCCAGCAGCCCCCGGACTAGCGGGGGCCTGAACACCGGGGAGCTGTTTTTT
abundance: .; v_gene: TRBV19; j_gene: TRBJ1-1; d_gene: .; CDR3aa: CASSRARGTEAFF; CDR3nt: TGTGCCAGTAGCCGAGCCCGGGGCACTGAAGCTTTCTTT
abundance: .; v_gene: TRBV28; j_gene: TRBJ2-3; d_gene: TRBD2; CDR3aa: CASSSPSGRGTDTQYF; CDR3nt: TGTGCCAGCAGTTCCCCCAGCGGGAGAGGCACAGATACGCAGTATTTT
abundance: .; v_gene: TRBV11-2; j_gene: TRBJ1-4; d_gene: TRBD1; CDR3aa: CASRSGGANEKLFF; CDR3nt: TGTGCCAGCAGGTCAGGGGGTGCTAATGAAAAACTGTTTTTT
abundance: few; v_gene: TRBV2; j_gene: TRBJ1-1; d_gene: .; CDR3aa: CASSGDGNTEAFF; CDR3nt: TGTGCCAGCAGTGGCGACGGGAACACTGAAGCTTTCTTT
abundance: once; v_gene: TRBV30; j_gene: TRBJ1-1; d_gene: .; CDR3aa: CAWIGEVNTEAFF; CDR3nt: TGTGCCTGGATCGGGGAGGTGAACACTGAAGCTTTCTTT
abundance: .; v_gene: TRBV2; j_gene: TRBJ1-5; d_gene: TRBD1; CDR3aa: CASSGTGPQPQHF; CDR3nt: TGTGCCAGCAGTGGGACAGGGCCTCAGCCCCAGCATTTT
abundance: .; v_gene: TRBV6-4; j_gene: TRBJ2-7; d_gene: .; CDR3aa: CASSDPSGPETKEQYF; CDR3nt: TGTGCCAGCAGTGACCCGAGTGGGCCGGAGACGAAAGAGCAGTACTTC
abundance: .; v_gene: TRBV29-1; j_gene: TRBJ2-1; d_gene: TRBD1; CDR3aa: CSGYRGRYNEQFF; CDR3nt: TGCAGCGGTTACAGGGGGCGCTACAATGAGCAGTTCTTC
abundance: .; v_gene: TRBV6-5; j_gene: TRBJ2-7; d_gene: .; CDR3aa: CASSYRSDYEQYF; CDR3nt: TGTGCCAGCAGTTACAGGTCTGACTACGAGCAGTACTTC
abundance: .; v_gene: TRBV11-2; j_gene: TRBJ2-1; d_gene: .; CDR3aa: CASSISPDRHDYNEQFF; CDR3nt: TGTGCCAGCAGCATAAGCCCGGACCGCCATGACTACAATGAGCAGTTCTTC
abundance: .; v_gene: TRBV19; j_gene: TRBJ2-3; d_gene: TRBD2; CDR3aa: CASSASGTSDTQYF; CDR3nt: TGTGCCAGTAGTGCCTCCGGGACTAGTGATACGCAGTATTTT
abundance: .; v_gene: TRBV6-5; j_gene: TRBJ1-2; d_gene: .; CDR3aa: CASTPGGLGYGYTF; CDR3nt: TGTGCCAGCACCCCCGGAGGGTTGGGCTATGGCTACACCTTC
abundance: .; v_gene: TRBV6-6; j_gene: TRBJ1-2; d_gene: .; CDR3aa: CASSLSDTRYGYTF; CDR3nt: TGTGCCAGCTCCTTGTCCGACACCCGCTATGGCTACACCTTC
abundance: .; v_gene: TRBV29-1; j_gene: TRBJ1-2; d_gene: .; CDR3aa: CSVRAMWNYGYTF; CDR3nt: TGCAGTGTTAGAGCCATGTGGAACTATGGCTACACCTTC
abundance: .; v_gene: TRBV19; j_gene: TRBJ2-2; d_gene: TRBD1; CDR3aa: CASRGQGASSSGELFF; CDR3nt: TGTGCCAGTAGGGGACAGGGGGCGAGTAGTTCCGGGGAGCTGTTTTTT
abundance: once; v_gene: TRBV7-9; j_gene: TRBJ1-3; d_gene: .; CDR3aa: CASSLFQGTGNTIYF; CDR3nt: TGTGCCAGCAGCTTATTCCAGGGAACTGGAAACACCATATATTTT
abundance: .; v_gene: TRBV6-6; j_gene: TRBJ2-5; d_gene: .; CDR3aa: CASSNYHVSGETQYF; CDR3nt: TGTGCCAGCAGTAACTATCACGTCAGCGGAGAGACCCAGTACTTC
abundance: .; v_gene: TRBV29-1; j_gene: TRBJ1-4; d_gene: .; CDR3aa: CSVLDTQREKLFF; CDR3nt: TGCAGCGTCTTAGACACGCAGCGTGAAAAACTGTTTTTT
abundance: .; v_gene: TRBV29-1; j_gene: TRBJ2-2; d_gene: .; CDR3aa: CSVLSHGNTGELFF; CDR3nt: TGCAGCGTTCTAAGTCATGGGAACACCGGGGAGCTGTTTTTT
abundance: .; v_gene: TRBV29-1; j_gene: TRBJ1-5; d_gene: .; CDR3aa: CSVANGGAGPQHF; CDR3nt: TGCAGCGTTGCCAACGGGGGGGCCGGGCCCCAGCATTTT
abundance: .; v_gene: TRBV6-6; j_gene: TRBJ1-2; d_gene: .; CDR3aa: CASKKPGPILYGYTF; CDR3nt: TGTGCCAGCAAAAAACCGGGGCCGATCCTCTATGGCTACACCTTC
abundance: .; v_gene: TRBV7-2; j_gene: TRBJ2-1; d_gene: .; CDR3aa: CASSSQGLYNEQFF; CDR3nt: TGTGCCAGCAGCTCCCAGGGGCTTTATAATGAGCAGTTCTTC
abundance: few; v_gene: TRBV30; j_gene: TRBJ1-1; d_gene: .; CDR3aa: CAWSVEGSRGEAFF; CDR3nt: TGTGCCTGGAGTGTTGAGGGGTCTAGGGGTGAAGCTTTCTTT
abundance: .; v_gene: TRBV30; j_gene: TRBJ2-7; d_gene: TRBD1; CDR3aa: CASIKGQGALLDWEEQYF; CDR3nt: TGTGCCTCAATTAAGGGACAGGGGGCTCTTCTGGACTGGGAGGAGCAGTACTTC
abundance: .; v_gene: TRBV10-3; j_gene: TRBJ2-3; d_gene: TRBD2; CDR3aa: CAIRALAGDRDTQYF; CDR3nt: TGTGCCATCAGGGCACTAGCGGGGGACAGAGATACGCAGTATTTT
abundance: .; v_gene: TRBV12-5; j_gene: TRBJ2-3; d_gene: TRBD2; CDR3aa: CASGLGTSGSSTDTQYF; CDR3nt: TGTGCTAGTGGTTTGGGGACTAGCGGATCTAGCACAGATACGCAGTATTTT
abundance: .; v_gene: TRBV4-2; j_gene: TRBJ2-7; d_gene: .; CDR3aa: CASSFGRESSYEQYF; CDR3nt: TGTGCCAGCAGCTTTGGACGGGAAAGCTCCTACGAGCAGTACTTC
abundance: once; v_gene: TRBV7-9; j_gene: TRBJ2-2; d_gene: .; CDR3aa: CASSLIQGGTGELFF; CDR3nt: TGTGCCAGCAGCTTAATACAGGGGGGGACCGGGGAGCTGTTTTTT
abundance: few; v_gene: TRBV10-1; j_gene: TRBJ1-6; d_gene: .; CDR3aa: CASSESIAAYSPLHF; CDR3nt: TGCGCCAGCAGTGAGTCGATAGCCGCCTATTCACCCCTCCACTTT
abundance: .; v_gene: TRBV9; j_gene: TRBJ2-7; d_gene: .; CDR3aa: CASSVGYEQYF; CDR3nt: TGTGCCAGCAGCGTAGGATACGAGCAGTACTTC